These T cell receptor beta chains were read from a single sample in a study of blood T cell repertoires in COVID-19. The repertoire was sequenced with immunoSEQ multiplex PCR; TCRdb's copy has only in-frame clones and lacks some. The sample lists about 370,000 clones, around 91% occurring once. Sequences were obtained from PBMCs or T cells enriched from blood (not recorded which). The receptors come from a man aged 18 to 35 who had recovered from COVID-19. CDR3s include the opening cysteine and the closing phenylalanine or tryptophan. D genes are given only for firm matches. Size tells how often a clone was seen (once, few, many) or the class of an expanded clone, and some rows leave it out.

>.|TRBJ2-5|.|TRBV4-2
CASSQDWHQETQYF
TGTGCCAGCAGCCAAGATTGGCACCAAGAGACCCAGTACTTC
>.|TRBJ2-3|TRBD1|TRBV25-1
CASSVDRQTDTQYF
TGTGCCAGCAGTGTGGACAGGCAGACAGATACGCAGTATTTT
>.|TRBJ2-7|TRBD1|TRBV28
CASSPFQGANEQYF
TGTGCCAGCAGCCCATTTCAGGGGGCGAACGAGCAGTACTTC
>.|TRBJ2-7|TRBD2|TRBV28
CASSLLLAGDDEQYF
TGTGCCAGCAGCCTCTTACTAGCGGGAGATGACGAGCAGTACTTC
>.|TRBJ1-2|TRBD1|TRBV5-6
CASYLGTGLLAGGYTF
TGTGCCAGCTACCTGGGGACAGGGCTGTTAGCGGGTGGCTACACCTTC
>.|TRBJ2-7|.|TRBV5-1
CASSHPVAGGWRNEQYF
TGCGCCAGCAGCCACCCGGTGGCTGGCGGGTGGAGGAACGAGCAGTACTTC
>.|TRBJ2-7|.|TRBV3-1/TRBV3-2
CASSQGKTLHNLYEQYF
TGTGCCAGCAGCCAAGGGAAGACTCTCCACAACCTCTACGAGCAGTACTTC
>.|TRBJ2-7|TRBD1|TRBV30
CAWSEGTGVNEQYF
TGTGCCTGGAGTGAGGGGACAGGGGTGAACGAGCAGTACTTC
>.|TRBJ1-1|TRBD1|TRBV10-3
CATTGGEGTEAFF
TGTGCCACCACAGGGGGTGAGGGGACTGAAGCTTTCTTT
>.|TRBJ2-2|TRBD1|TRBV6-2/TRBV6-3
CASSYQGTGVFTGELFF
TGTGCCAGCAGTTACCAAGGGACAGGGGTATTCACCGGGGAGCTGTTTTTT
>.|TRBJ2-7|.|TRBV28
CASSSPGTRSREQYF
TGTGCCAGCAGCTCCCCCGGGACTCGTTCGCGCGAGCAGTACTTC
>.|TRBJ2-1|.|TRBV12-3/TRBV12-4
CASSSPSVEQFF
TGTGCCAGCAGTTCCCCTAGCGTGGAGCAGTTCTTC
>once|TRBJ1-5|.|TRBV7-2
CASSFRGGGSNQPQHF
TGTGCCAGCAGCTTTCGGGGGGGCGGGAGCAATCAGCCCCAGCATTTT
>once|TRBJ1-1|.|TRBV25-1
CASSETGKTEAFF
TGTGCCAGCAGTGAAACAGGGAAGACTGAAGCTTTCTTT
>.|TRBJ1-3|.|TRBV7-8
CASSLAYGPGNIIYF
TGTGCCAGCAGCTTAGCCTATGGGCCTGGAAACATCATATATTTT
>.|TRBJ1-1|.|TRBV9
CASSVSDQVQAFF
TGTGCCAGCAGCGTATCGGATCAGGTCCAAGCTTTCTTT
>.|TRBJ2-7|.|TRBV3-1/TRBV3-2
CASSQEREQYF
TGTGCCAGCAGCCAAGAGCGGGAGCAGTACTTC
>.|TRBJ2-3|TRBD2|TRBV7-4
CASSLDGTSGHTDTQYF
TGTGCCAGCAGCTTAGACGGGACTAGCGGGCACACAGATACGCAGTATTTT
>once|TRBJ2-5|TRBD2|TRBV7-9
CASSLLSSGRSQETQYF
TGTGCCAGCAGCTTATTGTCTAGCGGGAGATCCCAAGAGACCCAGTACTTC
>.|TRBJ1-1|.|TRBV5-5
CASSLAQVGEAFF
TGTGCCAGCAGCTTGGCACAGGTCGGTGAAGCTTTCTTT
>.|TRBJ2-5|TRBD2|TRBV9
CASSLGTSGGQETQYF
TGTGCCAGCAGCCTCGGGACTAGCGGTGGCCAAGAGACCCAGTACTTC
>.|TRBJ2-7|.|TRBV2
CASKQHNRFSYEQYF
TGTGCCAGCAAACAACACAACAGGTTCTCCTACGAGCAGTACTTC
>once|TRBJ1-5|TRBD1|TRBV7-9
CASSLFIHTGGNQPQHF
TGTGCCAGCAGCTTATTTATCCATACAGGGGGCAATCAGCCCCAGCATTTT
>once|TRBJ2-3|TRBD2|TRBV7-9
CASSFRLSGKGDTQYF
TGTGCCAGCAGCTTCCGGCTTAGCGGGAAAGGAGATACGCAGTATTTT
>.|TRBJ2-1|TRBD2|TRBV7-2
CASTERSGRSDNEQFF
TGTGCCAGCACCGAACGAAGCGGGAGGTCTGATAATGAGCAGTTCTTC
>.|TRBJ2-3|TRBD1|TRBV6-5
CASSSGQVKADTQYF
TGTGCCAGCAGCTCCGGACAGGTTAAGGCAGATACGCAGTATTTT